This TCR beta chain was identified in a study of blood T cell repertoires in COVID-19. Across the whole study: Samples of COVID-19 (acute and convalescent) were obtained from the United States, Italy and Spain. PBMCs, B-cell-depleted T cells, or T cells were the source of the cDNA or gDNA that made up the material.

In the source study's methods: Amplification of reference gene primers provided the estimated nucleated cell counts. TCRdb's copy holds only in-frame clones and misses some; the assay was immunoSEQ multiplex PCR. V, J and clone size were drawn from that table, and D and trimming were deduced from the DNA. Of fewer than 150,000 clones in the sample, around 85% were seen once. Sequencing input: peripheral blood. The TCR originated in a human donor in a cohort sampled during active COVID-19.

CDR3 sequence reads: CASRATGGIGTEAFF. CDR3 coding DNA: TGTGCCAGCAGGGCTACAGGGGGCATTGGAACTGAAGCTTTCTTT. The chain has TRBV27 and TRBJ1-1; TRBD1 agrees at 9 bases. Per germline, CDR1 MNHEY and CDR2 SMNVEV (reference sequence). With V trimmed by 6 bases and J by 5 bases, 10 bases remained unmatched. The CDR3 runs to 15 residues.